This T cell receptor (beta chain) appears in the sequencing data of a study of T cell repertoires in cytomegalovirus infection. Study-level background: Evidence of both CMV infection and a matching HLA type came from public TCR beta signatures.

TCRdb analysed the reads with MiXCR anew, one entry per CDR3 protein. In the table there are about 490,000 distinct CDR3 sequences, around a quarter of which are singletons. This CDR3 region has 13 residues. Germline V gene data show CDR1 as GTSNPN and CDR2 as SVGIG (reference sequence). V was clipped by 0 bases and J by 4 bases, with 9 bases between them. This receptor was identified in a human donor in good health (CMV status not recorded). Some clones in this sample may be carry-over from other donors' samples. This chain connects TRBV30 to TRBJ1-1, with D possibly being TRBD1 (6 bases). The sample comprised PBMCs. This CDR3 is CAWSVWGPTEAFF. The CDR3 DNA reads TGTGCCTGGAGTGTATGGGGGCCCACTGAAGCTTTCTTT.